At least ten counts were recorded for the clone carrying this TCR beta chain. A read error may account for a junction end that differs from germline. The data stem from a study of molecular identifiers for immune sequencing clone quantification. Germline loops: CDR1 LNHDA, CDR2 SQIVND (reference sequence). The CDR3 runs 14 residues. TCRdb passed the PCR reads through MiXCR, listing each CDR3 protein once. The table lists roughly 630,000 distinct CDR3 sequences, 25% of them singletons. This receptor was taken from a human donor in good health. Some libraries in this study had Jurkat cell RNA spiked in. The genes are TRBV19 and TRBJ2-7; perhaps TRBD2 as D (5 bases). Sequenced material: naive CD8+ T cells from blood, with Jurkat cell RNA spiked in. Stated subset: FACS-sorted CD8+CD4-CCR7+CD45RA+ naive T cells. CDR3 bases: TGCGCCAGCAGCATAGCGTCTAGCTCCTACGAGCAGTACTTC. The encoded protein is CASSIASSSYEQYF.